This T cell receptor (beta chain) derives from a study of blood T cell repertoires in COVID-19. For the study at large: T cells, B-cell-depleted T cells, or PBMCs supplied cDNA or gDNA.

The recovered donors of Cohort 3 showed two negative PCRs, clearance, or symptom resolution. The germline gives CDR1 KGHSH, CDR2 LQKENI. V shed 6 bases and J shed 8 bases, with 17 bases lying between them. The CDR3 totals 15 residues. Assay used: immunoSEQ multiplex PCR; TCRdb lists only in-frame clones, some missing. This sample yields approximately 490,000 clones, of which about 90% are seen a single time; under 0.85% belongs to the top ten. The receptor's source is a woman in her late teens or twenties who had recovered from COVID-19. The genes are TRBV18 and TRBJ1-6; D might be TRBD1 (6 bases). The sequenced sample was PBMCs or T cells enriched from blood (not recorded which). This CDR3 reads CASSLMDSFYSPLHF. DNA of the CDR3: TGTGCCAGCTCCCTCATGGACAGCTTTTATTCACCCCTCCACTTT.